This T cell receptor beta chain was recorded in a study of shared clonotypes between healthy human individuals. On the study more broadly: Samples came from a couple of female and a few male donors aged 18 to 49.

Study-level results: Memory subsets had estimated richness that was generally smaller than that of naive subsets. Sharing across four donors was highest in naive CD4 (roughly 5%) and lowest in memory CD8 (approximately 0.4%).

This clone was seen a single time. Its cognate antigen is unknown. Clones were read by immunoSEQ multiplex PCR, and TCRdb kept only the in-frame ones, dropping some. The sample records about 2,500,000 clones, around nine tenths being singletons. The CDR3 loop spans 15 amino acids. In germline, CDR1 is SGHTA, CDR2 FQGNSA. V lost 5 bases and J 4 bases, leaving 17 bases between the germline ends. Splitting of CD4+ cells produced CD45RA+ naive and CD45RA-negative memory subsets. The chain is built from TRBV7-2 and TRBJ2-5; the D call may be TRBD1 or TRBD2 (6 bases each). The sequence was collected from a man between 18 and 29 years old in good health. Material for sequencing was naive CD4+ T cells sorted from blood. Described subset: CD45RA+ positively selected. CDR3 residues: CASSPRLGGGETQYF. The CDR3 DNA is TGTGCCAGCAGCCCTAGACTAGGGGGAGGAGAGACCCAGTACTTC. The whole variable domain, remainder taken from reference TRBV7-2 and TRBJ2-5, is GAGVSQSPSNKVTEKGKDVELRCDPISGHTALYWYRQSLGQGLEFLIYFQGNSAPDKSGLPSDRFSAERTGGSVSTLTIQRTQQEDSAVYLCASSPRLGGGETQYFGPGTRLLVL.